One sample yielded the 5 T cell receptor beta chains listed below, sequenced in a study of shared clonotypes between healthy human individuals. Naive CD8 cells lacked CD45RO, underwent positive selection for CCR7 and left out terminally differentiated effector memory CD45RA+ cells. Repertoires were generated with immunoSEQ multiplex PCR, while TCRdb's copy carries only in-frame clones and drops some. The table includes some 2.1 million clones, just over 90% detected once. Sample: naive CD8+ T cells from PBMCs. The source is a man aged 18-30 years in good health. Some clones in this sample may be carry-over from other donors' samples.

The chain uses TRBV6-5 and TRBJ1-5, with D unclear. CDR1 and CDR2 from the germline V gene are MNHEY and SVGAGI. The CDR3 is 11 residues long. V was shortened by 8 bases and J by 2 bases, with 4 bases between the two germline ends. CDR3 loop: CASGRNQPQHF. The CDR3 bases are TGTGCCAGCGGGCGCAATCAGCCCCAGCATTTT.

In this sample, this clone turned up once. The sample has other DNA sequences that encode this CDR3 too. The gene calls are TRBV27 and TRBJ2-7, with 12 positions matching TRBD2. CDR1 and CDR2 from the germline V gene are MNHEY and SMNVEV (reference sequence). Germline trimming cut 5 bases from V and 2 bases from J; bases unmatched to any gene: 7. The CDR3 covers 16 residues. CDR3 residues: CASSRILAGGPYEQYF. The CDR3 DNA is TGTGCCAGCAGTCGCATACTAGCGGGAGGACCCTACGAGCAGTACTTC.

The gene calls are TRBV19 and TRBJ2-1; D unclear. This CDR3 contains 17 residues. Trimming removed 2 bases from V and 2 bases from J, with 16 bases in between. The germline V gene encodes CDR1 LNHDA and CDR2 SQIVND (reference sequence). The CDR3, as DNA: TGTGCCAGTAGTATATTCAGCCGAGACTGGGCCTACAATGAGCAGTTCTTC. Translated, it gives CASSIFSRDWAYNEQFF.

As for this clone: Other DNA sequences within the sample encode an identical CDR3. The chain carries TRBV27 and TRBJ1-2; 10 bases match TRBD1. Trimming cost V 0 bases and J 4 bases; bases outside gene matches: 5. Looked up from germline, CDR1 is MNHEY and CDR2 is SMNVEV (reference sequence). This CDR3 contains 16 residues. CDR3 DNA sequence: TGTGCCAGCAGTTTATCTCCCGGGACAGGGGCCTATGGCTACACCTTC. Encoded protein: CASSLSPGTGAYGYTF.

The chain has TRBV28 and TRBJ1-6, with D uncertain. This CDR3 has 15 amino acids. Trimming took off 6 bases at V and 3 bases at J, with 12 bases between the two ends. Germline CDR1 and CDR2: MDHEN and SYDVKM. The CDR3 region has the DNA TGTGCCAGCAGACCCGGACGGAACTATAATTCACCCCTCCACTTT. Encoded protein: CASRPGRNYNSPLHF.